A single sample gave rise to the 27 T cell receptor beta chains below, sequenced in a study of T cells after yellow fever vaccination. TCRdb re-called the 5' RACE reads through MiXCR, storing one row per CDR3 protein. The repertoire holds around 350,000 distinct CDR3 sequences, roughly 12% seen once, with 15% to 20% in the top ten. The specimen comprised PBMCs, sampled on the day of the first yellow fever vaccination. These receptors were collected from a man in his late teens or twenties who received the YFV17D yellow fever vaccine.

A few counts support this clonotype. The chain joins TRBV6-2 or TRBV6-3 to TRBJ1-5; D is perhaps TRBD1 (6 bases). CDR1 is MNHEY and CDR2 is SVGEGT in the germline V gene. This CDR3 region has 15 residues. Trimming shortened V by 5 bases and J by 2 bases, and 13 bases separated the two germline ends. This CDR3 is CASSPQGRGNQPQHF. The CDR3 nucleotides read TGTGCCAGCAGTCCCCAGGGGAGAGGCAATCAGCCCCAGCATTTT.

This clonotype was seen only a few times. The CDR3 sequence: CASSLTPSGGSNEQFF. CDR3 DNA sequence: TGTGCCAGCAGCTTAACGCCTAGCGGGGGGAGCAATGAGCAGTTCTTC. This chain connects TRBV7-3 to TRBJ2-1; TRBD2 agrees at 11 bases. V dropped 0 bases and J dropped 6; count of bases not matched to a gene: 4. Germline CDR1 is SGHTA and CDR2 is FQGTGA. The CDR3 is 16 amino acids.

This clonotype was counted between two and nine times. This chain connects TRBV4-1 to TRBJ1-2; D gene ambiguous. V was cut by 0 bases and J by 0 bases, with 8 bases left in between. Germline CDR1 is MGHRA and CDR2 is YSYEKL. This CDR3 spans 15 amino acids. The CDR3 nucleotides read TGCGCCAGCAGCCAAGATCGGGCAGCTAACTATGGCTACACCTTC. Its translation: CASSQDRAANYGYTF.

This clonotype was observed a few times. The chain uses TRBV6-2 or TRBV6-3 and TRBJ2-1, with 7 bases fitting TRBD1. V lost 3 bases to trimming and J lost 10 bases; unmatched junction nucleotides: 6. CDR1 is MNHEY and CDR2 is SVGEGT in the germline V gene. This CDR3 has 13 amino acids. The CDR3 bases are TGTGCCAGCAGTTATCAGGGGGTGTCCGAGCAGTTCTTC. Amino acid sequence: CASSYQGVSEQFF.

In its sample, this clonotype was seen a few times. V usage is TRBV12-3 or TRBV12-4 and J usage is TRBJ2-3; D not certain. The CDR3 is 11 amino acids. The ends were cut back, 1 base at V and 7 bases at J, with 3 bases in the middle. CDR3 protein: CASSLVNTQYF. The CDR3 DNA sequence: TGTGCCAGCAGTTTAGTTAATACGCAGTATTTT.

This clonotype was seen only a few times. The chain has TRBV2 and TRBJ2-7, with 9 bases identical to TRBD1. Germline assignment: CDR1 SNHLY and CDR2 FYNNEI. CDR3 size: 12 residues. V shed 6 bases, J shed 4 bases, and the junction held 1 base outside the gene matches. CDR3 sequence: CASRDRGYEQYV. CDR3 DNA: TGTGCCAGCAGGGACAGGGGTTACGAGCAGTACGTC.

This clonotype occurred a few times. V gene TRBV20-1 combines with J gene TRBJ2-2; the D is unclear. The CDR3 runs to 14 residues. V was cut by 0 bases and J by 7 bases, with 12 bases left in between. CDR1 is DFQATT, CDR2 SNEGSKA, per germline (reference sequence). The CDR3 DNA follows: TGCAGTGCTAGAGACCAAACTTGGAACGGGGAGCTGTTTTTT. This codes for CSARDQTWNGELFF.

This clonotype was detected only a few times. The CDR3 protein is CASSSRILPNEQFF. Written as DNA, the CDR3 is TGTGCCAGCAGCTCCCGAATCCTACCCAATGAGCAGTTCTTC. This rearrangement joins TRBV11-3 to TRBJ2-1; D is unclear. V lost 4 bases and J lost 6, with 13 bases in between. CDR1 is SGHNT and CDR2 is YENEEA in the germline V gene. The CDR3 has 14 residues.

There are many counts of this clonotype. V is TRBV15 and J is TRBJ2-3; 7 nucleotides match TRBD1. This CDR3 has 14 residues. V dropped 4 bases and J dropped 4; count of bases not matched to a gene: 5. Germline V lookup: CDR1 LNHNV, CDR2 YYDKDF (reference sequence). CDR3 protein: CATSTRQGADTQYF. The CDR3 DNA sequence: TGTGCCACCAGCACCCGACAGGGAGCAGATACGCAGTATTTT.

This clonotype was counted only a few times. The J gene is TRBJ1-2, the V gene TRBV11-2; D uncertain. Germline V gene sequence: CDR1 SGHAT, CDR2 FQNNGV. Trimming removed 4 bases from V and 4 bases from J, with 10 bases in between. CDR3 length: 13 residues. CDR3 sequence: CASSYAGSYGYTF. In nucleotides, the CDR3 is TGTGCCAGCAGCTACGCAGGAAGCTATGGCTACACCTTC.

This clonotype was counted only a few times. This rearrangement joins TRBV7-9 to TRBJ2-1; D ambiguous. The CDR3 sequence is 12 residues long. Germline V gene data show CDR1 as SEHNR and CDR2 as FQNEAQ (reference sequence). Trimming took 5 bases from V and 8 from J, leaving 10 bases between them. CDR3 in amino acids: CASSADLDEQFF. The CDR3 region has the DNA TGTGCCAGCAGCGCGGACCTCGATGAGCAGTTCTTC.

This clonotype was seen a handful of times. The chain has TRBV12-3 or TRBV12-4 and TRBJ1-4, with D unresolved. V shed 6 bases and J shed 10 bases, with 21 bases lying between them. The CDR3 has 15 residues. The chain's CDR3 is CASRIRPSVSAKLFF. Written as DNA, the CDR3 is TGTGCCAGCAGGATACGACCGTCGGTGTCAGCAAAACTGTTTTTT.

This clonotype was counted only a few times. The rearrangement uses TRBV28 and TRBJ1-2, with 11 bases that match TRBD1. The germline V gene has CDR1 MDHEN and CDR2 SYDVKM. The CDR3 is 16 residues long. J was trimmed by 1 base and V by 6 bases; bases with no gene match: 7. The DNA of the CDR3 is TGTGCCAGCAGCAAGGACAGGGGGCTTATTAACTATGGCTACACCTTC. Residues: CASSKDRGLINYGYTF.

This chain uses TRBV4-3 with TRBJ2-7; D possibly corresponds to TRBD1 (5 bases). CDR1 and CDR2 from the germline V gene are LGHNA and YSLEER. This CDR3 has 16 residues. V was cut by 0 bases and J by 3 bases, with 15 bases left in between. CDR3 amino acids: CASSQDPQGQGYEQYF. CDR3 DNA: TGCGCCAGCAGCCAAGATCCCCAAGGCCAGGGCTACGAGCAGTACTTC.

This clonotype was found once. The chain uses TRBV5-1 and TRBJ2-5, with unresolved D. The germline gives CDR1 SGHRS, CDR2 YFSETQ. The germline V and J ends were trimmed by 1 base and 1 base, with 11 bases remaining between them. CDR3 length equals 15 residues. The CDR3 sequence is CASSLCREPQETQYF. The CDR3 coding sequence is TGCGCCAGCAGCTTGTGTAGGGAACCCCAAGAGACCCAGTACTTC.

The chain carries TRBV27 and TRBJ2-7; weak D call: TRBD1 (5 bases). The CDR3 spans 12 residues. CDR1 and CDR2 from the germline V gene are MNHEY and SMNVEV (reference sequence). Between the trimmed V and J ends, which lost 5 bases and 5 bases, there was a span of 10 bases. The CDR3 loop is CASSEQGNEQYF. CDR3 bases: TGTGCCAGCAGTGAGCAGGGAAACGAGCAGTACTTC.

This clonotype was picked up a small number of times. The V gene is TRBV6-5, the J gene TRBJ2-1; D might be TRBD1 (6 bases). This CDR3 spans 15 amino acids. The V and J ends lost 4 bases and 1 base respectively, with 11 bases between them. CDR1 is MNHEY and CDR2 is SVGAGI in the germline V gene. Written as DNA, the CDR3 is TGTGCCAGCAGTTCACAGGGTTCTTCCTACAATGAGCAGTTCTTC. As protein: CASSSQGSSYNEQFF.

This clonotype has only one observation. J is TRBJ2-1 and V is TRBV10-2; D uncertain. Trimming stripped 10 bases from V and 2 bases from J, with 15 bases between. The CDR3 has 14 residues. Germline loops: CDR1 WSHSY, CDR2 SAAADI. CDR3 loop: CATQRIFAYNEQFF. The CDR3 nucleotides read TGCGCCACCCAAAGGATTTTTGCCTACAATGAGCAGTTCTTC.

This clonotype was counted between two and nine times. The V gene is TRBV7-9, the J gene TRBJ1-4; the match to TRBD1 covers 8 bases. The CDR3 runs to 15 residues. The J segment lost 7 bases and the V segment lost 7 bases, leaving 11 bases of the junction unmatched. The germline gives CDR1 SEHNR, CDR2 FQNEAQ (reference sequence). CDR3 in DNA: TGTGCCAGCACAAGGGACCAGGGGGCACGTGAAAAACTGTTTTTT. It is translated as CASTRDQGAREKLFF. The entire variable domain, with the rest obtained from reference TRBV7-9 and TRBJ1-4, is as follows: DTGVSQNPRHKITKRGQNVTFRCDPISEHNRLYWYRQTLGQGPEFLTYFQNEAQLEKSRLLSDRFSAERPKGSFSTLEIQRTEQGDSAMYLCASTRDQGAREKLFFGSGTQLSVL.

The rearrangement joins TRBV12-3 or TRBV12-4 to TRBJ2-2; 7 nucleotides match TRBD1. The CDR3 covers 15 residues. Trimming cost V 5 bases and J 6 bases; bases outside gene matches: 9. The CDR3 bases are TGTGCCAGCAGTCCGACAGGGTGGGAAGCCGGGGAGCTGTTTTTT. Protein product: CASSPTGWEAGELFF.

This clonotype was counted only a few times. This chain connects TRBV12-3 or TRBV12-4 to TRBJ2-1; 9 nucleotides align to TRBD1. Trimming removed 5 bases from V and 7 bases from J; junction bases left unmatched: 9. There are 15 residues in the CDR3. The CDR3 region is CASSQIDRGWNEQFF. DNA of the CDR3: TGTGCCAGCAGTCAGATAGACAGGGGGTGGAATGAGCAGTTCTTC.

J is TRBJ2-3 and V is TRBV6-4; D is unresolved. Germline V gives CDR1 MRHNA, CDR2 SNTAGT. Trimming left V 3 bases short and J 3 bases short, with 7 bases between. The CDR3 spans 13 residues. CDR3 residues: CASSDQETDTQYF. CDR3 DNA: TGTGCCAGCAGTGATCAAGAGACAGATACGCAGTATTTT.

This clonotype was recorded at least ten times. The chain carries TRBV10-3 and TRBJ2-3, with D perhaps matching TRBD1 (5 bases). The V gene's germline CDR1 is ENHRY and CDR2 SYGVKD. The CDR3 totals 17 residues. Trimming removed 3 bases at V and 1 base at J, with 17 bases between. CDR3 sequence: CAISEFLTGAGTDTQYF. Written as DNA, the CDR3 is TGTGCCATCAGTGAATTTTTGACTGGGGCGGGCACAGATACGCAGTATTTT.

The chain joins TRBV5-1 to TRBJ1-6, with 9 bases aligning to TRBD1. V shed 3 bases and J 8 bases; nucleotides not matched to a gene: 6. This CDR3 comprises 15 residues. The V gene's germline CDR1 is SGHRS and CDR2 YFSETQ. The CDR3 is CASSWRTGVDSPLHF. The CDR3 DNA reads TGCGCCAGCAGCTGGCGGACAGGGGTAGATTCACCCCTCCACTTT. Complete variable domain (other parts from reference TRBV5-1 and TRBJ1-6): KAGVTQTPRYLIKTRGQQVTLSCSPISGHRSVSWYQQTPGQGLQFLFEYFSETQRNKGNFPGRFSGRQFSNSRSEMNVSTLELGDSALYLCASSWRTGVDSPLHFGNGTRLTVT.

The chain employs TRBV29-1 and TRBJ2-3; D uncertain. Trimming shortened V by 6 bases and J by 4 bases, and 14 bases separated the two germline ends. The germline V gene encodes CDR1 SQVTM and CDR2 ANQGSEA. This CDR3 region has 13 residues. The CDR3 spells CSVVAPLSDTQYF. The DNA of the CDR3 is TGCAGCGTCGTCGCCCCCTTGTCAGATACGCAGTATTTT.

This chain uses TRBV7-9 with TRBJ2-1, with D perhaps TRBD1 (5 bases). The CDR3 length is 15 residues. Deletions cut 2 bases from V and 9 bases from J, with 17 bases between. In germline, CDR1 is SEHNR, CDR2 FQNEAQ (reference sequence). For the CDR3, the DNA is TGTGCCAGCAGCTTACCCCCAAGCCAGGGCAGTGAGCAGTTCTTC. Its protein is CASSLPPSQGSEQFF.

The CDR3 bases are TGTGCCAGCAGCTATCGGGCCCGGGGGCGTAATGAGCAGTTCTTC. The encoded protein is CASSYRARGRNEQFF. This chain connects TRBV6-5 to TRBJ2-1; D is perhaps TRBD1 or TRBD2 (6 bases each). Trimming stripped 6 bases from V and 7 bases from J, with 19 bases between. In germline, CDR1 is MNHEY, CDR2 SVGAGI. This CDR3 region has 15 residues.